The 15 T cell receptor beta chains given below trace back to one sample, sequenced in a study of blood T cell repertoires in COVID-19. TCRdb's copy holds only in-frame clones and misses some; the assay was immunoSEQ multiplex PCR. The sample yields approximately 230,000 clones, around 84% seen once. The material sequenced was peripheral blood. The origin of the receptors is a man younger than 40 with active or convalescent COVID-19.

The chain uses TRBV4-1 and TRBJ1-2, with D maybe TRBD1 (6 bases). Trimming removed 4 bases from V and 8 bases from J, with 23 bases in between. CDR1 and CDR2 from the germline V gene are MGHRA and YSYEKL. The CDR3 extends over 16 amino acids. The CDR3 DNA reads as TGCGCCAGCAGCCTTGACCCGGGACAATTCTCGGGAGGCTACACCTTC. Translated, it gives CASSLDPGQFSGGYTF.

CDR3 coding DNA: TGTGCCAGCAGCTTAGCCCTAGACAGGGGCATATCCTACGAGCAGTACTTC. Protein product: CASSLALDRGISYEQYF. The chain links TRBV11-3 to TRBJ2-7; 8 positions match TRBD1. J gave up 1 base and V 1 base, and 9 bases lay outside the gene matches. CDR1 and CDR2 from the germline V gene are SGHNT and YENEEA. The CDR3 is made up of 17 amino acids.

The chain combines TRBV28 with TRBJ1-5; tentative D call: TRBD1 (6 bases). V shed 6 bases and J shed 5 bases, with 20 bases lying between them. Germline V gene data show CDR1 as MDHEN and CDR2 as SYDVKM. This CDR3 has 16 residues. In DNA, the CDR3 is TGTGCCAGCAGACCGGGGGGCCGTGGGAATTATCAGCCCCAGCATTTT. It yields the protein CASRPGGRGNYQPQHF. The complete variable domain, with remaining parts taken from reference TRBV28 and TRBJ1-5, reads DVKVTQSSRYLVKRTGEKVFLECVQDMDHENMFWYRQDPGLGLRLIYFSYDVKMKEKGDIPEGYSVSREKKERFSLILESASTNQTSMYLCASRPGGRGNYQPQHFGDGTRLSIL.

This sequence joins TRBV27 and TRBJ2-7; D might be TRBD2 (7 bases). The CDR3 is made up of 14 amino acids. Germline CDR1 and CDR2: MNHEY and SMNVEV (reference sequence). The germline V and J ends were trimmed by 8 bases and 6 bases, with 20 bases remaining between them. CDR3 residues: CASWLGGRGAEQYF. CDR3 coding DNA: TGTGCCAGCTGGCTTGGGGGCCGGGGGGCCGAGCAGTACTTC.

The V and J genes are TRBV5-1 and TRBJ1-6, with TRBD1 identical over 10 bases. From germline, CDR1 is SGHRS and CDR2 YFSETQ. The CDR3 is made up of 16 amino acids. The V and J ends lost 4 bases and 5 bases, in that order; junction bases with no gene match: 6. This chain's CDR3 is CASSRGGTGDNSPLHF. CDR3 coding DNA: TGCGCCAGCAGCCGCGGAGGGACAGGGGATAATTCACCCCTCCACTTT.

CDR3: CASSQDWAGTNYGYTF. CDR3 bases: TGCGCCAGCAGCCAAGATTGGGCAGGGACTAACTATGGCTACACCTTC. The chain is built from TRBV4-3 and TRBJ1-2, with a tentative D call TRBD1 (5 bases). Germline V gives CDR1 LGHNA, CDR2 YSLEER. The CDR3 runs 16 residues. V lost 0 bases and J 0 bases, leaving 11 bases between the germline ends.

CDR3 in DNA: TGTGCCAGCAGCTTAGCTGGGACAGGGAACACTGAAGCTTTCTTT. It codes for CASSLAGTGNTEAFF. The J gene is TRBJ1-1, the V gene TRBV7-2; the match to TRBD1 covers 8 bases. CDR1 and CDR2 (germline): SGHTA, FQGNSA. The CDR3 runs to 15 residues. J lost 1 base, V lost 0 bases, and 1 base had no gene match. The full variable domain, its missing parts supplied by reference TRBV7-2 and TRBJ1-1, is GAGVSQSPSNKVTEKGKDVELRCDPISGHTALYWYRQSLGQGLEFLIYFQGNSAPDKSGLPSDRFSAERTGGSVSTLTIQRTQQEDSAVYLCASSLAGTGNTEAFFGQGTRLTVV.

This clone occurred once. The V and J genes are TRBV11-2 and TRBJ2-1; TRBD1 agrees at 12 bases. Germline CDR1 and CDR2: SGHAT and FQNNGV. V shed 5 bases and J 9 bases; nucleotides not matched to a gene: 5. The CDR3 has 14 amino acids. The CDR3 loop reads CASSLGTGGVEQFF. The CDR3 DNA reads TGTGCCAGCAGCCTTGGGACAGGGGGCGTTGAGCAGTTCTTC.

J is TRBJ1-6 and V is TRBV9; 10 bases line up with TRBD1. CDR3 length: 15 residues. The J segment lost 3 bases and the V segment lost 7 bases, leaving 4 bases of the junction unmatched. CDR1 is SGDLS, CDR2 YYNGEE, per germline. The CDR3 sequence is CASGTGVGYNSPLHF. For the CDR3, the DNA is TGTGCCAGCGGGACAGGGGTTGGCTATAATTCACCCCTCCACTTT.

V is TRBV29-1 and J is TRBJ1-2; D not certain. Germline V CDR1 and CDR2: SQVTM, ANQGSEA. V lost 5 bases and J lost 5, with 15 bases in between. CDR3 length equals 13 residues. CDR3 sequence (DNA): TGCAGCGTTTATAACCGGGGAAGGTATGGCTACACCTTC. Its translation: CSVYNRGRYGYTF.

The rearrangement joins TRBV9 to TRBJ1-1, with TRBD1 matching 10 bases. J lost 0 bases, V lost 3 bases, and 11 bases had no gene match. CDR1 is SGDLS, CDR2 YYNGEE, per germline. This CDR3 region has 18 residues. CDR3 nucleotide sequence: TGTGCCAGCAGCGCCGCCGGGACAGGGGTTATTTTGAACACTGAAGCTTTCTTT. Encoded protein: CASSAAGTGVILNTEAFF.

The chain uses TRBV24-1 and TRBJ2-5; weak D call: TRBD2 (5 bases). Trimming shortened V by 0 bases and J by 5 bases, and 15 bases separated the two germline ends. Germline assignment: CDR1 KGHDR and CDR2 SFDVKD. The CDR3 has 16 amino acids. CDR3 in DNA: TGTGCCACCAGTGATTTGGGGAGAGGGCTCGTCGAGACCCAGTACTTC. It codes for CATSDLGRGLVETQYF.

This clone was seen a few times. The chain has TRBV5-6 and TRBJ1-6; 8 nucleotides match TRBD1. J lost 3 bases, V lost 5 bases, and 4 bases had no gene match. CDR1 is SGHDT and CDR2 is YYEEEE in the germline V gene. This CDR3 spans 15 amino acids. The CDR3 sequence: CASRARGLYNSPLHF. The CDR3 DNA sequence: TGTGCCAGCAGGGCCAGGGGGCTCTATAATTCACCCCTCCACTTT.

This clone has only one observation. The chain links TRBV5-4 to TRBJ2-1; possible D gene TRBD2, 5 bases. This CDR3 spans 13 amino acids. CDR1 and CDR2 from the germline V gene are SGHNT and YYREEE (reference sequence). Deletions cut 4 bases from V and 6 bases from J, with 11 bases between. The DNA for the CDR3 is TGTGCCAGCAGCGCGCGAGGGAGCAATGAGCAGTTCTTC. Amino acids: CASSARGSNEQFF.

V and J are TRBV5-1 and TRBJ2-2, with D tentatively TRBD2 (6 bases). Germline CDR1 reads SGHRS; CDR2 reads YFSETQ. The CDR3 totals 16 residues. V lost 4 bases and J lost 4, with 17 bases in between. The CDR3 sequence is CASSLRDSGVTGELFF. CDR3 coding DNA: TGCGCCAGCAGCCTCCGGGACTCCGGGGTCACCGGGGAGCTGTTTTTT.